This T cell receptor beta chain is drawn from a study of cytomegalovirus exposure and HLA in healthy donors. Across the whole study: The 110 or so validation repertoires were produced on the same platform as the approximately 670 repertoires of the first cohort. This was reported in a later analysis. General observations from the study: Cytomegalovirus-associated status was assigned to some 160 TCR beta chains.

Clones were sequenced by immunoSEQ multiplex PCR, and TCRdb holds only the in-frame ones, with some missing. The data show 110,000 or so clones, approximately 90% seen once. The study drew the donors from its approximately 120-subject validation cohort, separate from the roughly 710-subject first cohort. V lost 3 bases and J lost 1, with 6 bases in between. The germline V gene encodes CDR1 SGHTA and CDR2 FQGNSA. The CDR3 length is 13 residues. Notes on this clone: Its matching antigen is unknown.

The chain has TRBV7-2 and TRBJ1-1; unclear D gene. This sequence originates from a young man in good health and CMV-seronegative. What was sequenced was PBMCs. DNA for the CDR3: TGTGCCAGCAGCTTTTCCAGGAACACTGAAGCTTTCTTT. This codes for CASSFSRNTEAFF.